Detailed here is one T cell receptor (beta chain). Antigen: not known. Time point described: healthy volunteer bleed at 6 weeks. Researchers extracted total RNA from unfractionated whole blood. V was clipped by 1 base and J by 1 base, with 10 bases between them. Germline V gene sequence: CDR1 SGHTA, CDR2 FQGNSA. CDR3 length: 15 amino acids. This entry comes from a study of human T cells and chemical hapten exposure. Study outcomes and limitations: No shift was seen in TCRs above 1 in 1000 frequency with DPC sensitization.

Library construction involved attaching unique molecular identifiers to individual cDNA molecules, which allowed quantitative, reproducible TCR counting. Each CDR3 protein is one row after TCRdb ran MiXCR on the RACE reads. The sample lists about 65,000 distinct CDR3 sequences; 5.5% to 7.5% were seen once. This rearrangement joins TRBV7-2 to TRBJ2-5; either TRBD1 or TRBD2 may supply D (5 bases each). The receptor was isolated from a female donor in good health. Some clones in this sample may be carry-over from other donors' samples. Sequencing input: whole blood. The CDR3 is CASSLGGPRQETQYF. Written as DNA, the CDR3 is TGTGCCAGCAGCTTAGGGGGACCTCGCCAAGAGACCCAGTACTTC.